Each of the 17 T cell receptor beta chains below was sequenced from the same sample in a study of blood T cells in healthy people across ages. Using a J-beta primer mix together with a sample-barcoded 5' primer, a second PCR was run for roughly 7 to 12 cycles. From the 5' RACE reads, TCRdb called clonotypes with MiXCR, one entry per CDR3 protein. Of over 1,200,000 distinct CDR3 sequences in the sample, approximately 59% were seen once. Sequencing used blood. The receptors were sampled from a man younger than 35 in good health.

The chain joins TRBV29-1 to TRBJ1-2, with D perhaps TRBD1 (6 bases). The CDR3 totals 12 residues. V was shortened by 5 bases and J by 9 bases, with 16 bases between the two germline ends. Germline V gene sequence: CDR1 SQVTM, CDR2 ANQGSEA. In DNA, the CDR3 is TGCAGCGTTACTGACCACAGGGAGAGCTACACCTTC. Translated, it gives CSVTDHRESYTF.

V is TRBV7-9 and J is TRBJ2-3, with 13 positions matching TRBD2. The CDR3 totals 15 residues. The V gene's germline CDR1 is SEHNR and CDR2 FQNEAQ (reference sequence). With V trimmed by 8 bases and J by 2 bases, 4 bases remained unmatched. The CDR3, as DNA: TGTGCCAGCCAAGGGACTAGCGGGATCACAGATACGCAGTATTTT. Protein product: CASQGTSGITDTQYF.

The V gene is TRBV4-1, the J gene TRBJ1-5, with D possibly matching TRBD1 (5 bases). Germline loops: CDR1 MGHRA, CDR2 YSYEKL. With 3 bases removed from V and 1 base from J, the gap between germline ends came to 19 bases. The CDR3 runs to 18 residues. CDR3 sequence reads: CASSQTGRGVGSNQPQHF. The CDR3 DNA sequence: TGCGCCAGCAGCCAGACGGGGCGGGGGGTAGGGAGCAATCAGCCCCAGCATTTT.

This chain joins TRBV5-4 and TRBJ2-1; 10 nucleotides align to TRBD1. With 4 bases clipped from V and 7 bases from J, the junction kept 8 bases outside the gene matches. Looked up from germline, CDR1 is SGHNT and CDR2 is YYREEE (reference sequence). The CDR3 covers 15 residues. Here the CDR3 DNA reads TGTGCCAGCAGCCCTGGGACAGGGGCGTGGAATGAGCAGTTCTTC. Its protein is CASSPGTGAWNEQFF.

The chain has TRBV28 and TRBJ2-5; D might be TRBD2 (5 bases). Per germline, CDR1 MDHEN and CDR2 SYDVKM. This CDR3 is built from 14 residues. Trimming shortened V by 3 bases and J by 3 bases, and 11 bases separated the two germline ends. In nucleotides, the CDR3 is TGTGCCAGCAGTTTCCGAGGGCTCGAAGAGACCCAGTACTTC. Protein: CASSFRGLEETQYF.

The chain couples TRBV27 to TRBJ2-1, with D hard to call. V dropped 5 bases and J dropped 7 bases, with 6 bases sitting between them. CDR3 length equals 11 residues. Germline V gives CDR1 MNHEY, CDR2 SMNVEV (reference sequence). The CDR3 DNA is TGTGCCAGCAGTGCTTGGAATGAGCAGTTCTTC. Its translation: CASSAWNEQFF.

This clonotype was counted a few times. The genes are TRBV6-6 and TRBJ2-7; 7 nucleotides agree with TRBD2. The CDR3 loop spans 13 amino acids. Germline values: CDR1 MNHNY, CDR2 SVGAGI (reference sequence). After removal of 5 bases from V and 6 bases from J, the junction contained 7 bases not matched to a gene. The CDR3 protein is CASSTTGGGEQYF. Written as DNA, the CDR3 is TGTGCCAGCAGTACAACGGGGGGAGGCGAGCAGTACTTC.

The rearrangement links TRBV27 to TRBJ2-1; 11 nucleotides line up with TRBD2. Germline-derived CDR1 and CDR2 are MNHEY and SMNVEV (reference sequence). There are 15 residues in the CDR3. V shed 5 bases, J shed 9 bases, and the junction held 9 bases outside the gene matches. The CDR3 DNA reads TGTGCCAGCAGTCTCACTAGCGGGAGTGGAGGTGAGCAGTTCTTC. It specifies CASSLTSGSGGEQFF.

This chain connects TRBV4-1 to TRBJ2-1; 11 bases agree with TRBD2. CDR1 and CDR2 (germline): MGHRA, YSYEKL. The CDR3 is 15 residues long. The ends lost 4 bases at V and 7 bases at J; junction bases unmatched: 6. The CDR3 sequence is CASSPPSGRFNEQFF. The CDR3 DNA reads as TGCGCCAGCAGCCCCCCTAGCGGGAGGTTTAATGAGCAGTTCTTC.

The chain uses TRBV11-1 and TRBJ2-1, with 10 nucleotides matching TRBD1. The germline gives CDR1 SGHAT, CDR2 FQDESV (reference sequence). The CDR3 is 16 residues long. V dropped 5 bases and J dropped 8; count of bases not matched to a gene: 12. The CDR3 protein is CASSHVGTGALDEQFF. In nucleotides, the CDR3 is TGTGCCAGCAGCCACGTGGGGACAGGGGCTTTGGATGAGCAGTTCTTC.

V and J are TRBV19 and TRBJ1-2; D ambiguous. The CDR3 loop spans 16 amino acids. V lost 5 bases, J lost 0 bases, and 16 bases lay in between. Germline V CDR1 and CDR2: LNHDA, SQIVND (reference sequence). DNA of the CDR3: TGTGCCAGTAGTCCCTCTCCACCGGGGACTAACTATGGCTACACCTTC. Amino acid sequence: CASSPSPPGTNYGYTF.

This clonotype has a handful of counts. The CDR3 DNA sequence: TGTGCCAGCAGCTTAGAGCACCCCGGGGAGCTGTTTTTT. Translating gives CASSLEHPGELFF. The chain recombines TRBV7-9 with TRBJ2-2, with D unclear. V was shortened by 1 base and J by 6 bases, with 6 bases between the two germline ends. Germline-derived CDR1 and CDR2 are SEHNR and FQNEAQ (reference sequence). The CDR3 loop spans 13 amino acids.

This chain links TRBV6-2 or TRBV6-3 with TRBJ2-3; 10 bases fit TRBD2. The junction had 12 bases not matched to a gene; V was cut back by 5 bases and J by 4 bases. Per germline, CDR1 MNHEY and CDR2 SVGEGT. This CDR3 is built from 17 residues. Here the CDR3 reads CASSPNPGLAKADTQYF. The CDR3 bases are TGTGCCAGCAGTCCCAACCCGGGACTAGCGAAGGCAGATACGCAGTATTTT.

This clonotype came up once. CDR3 sequence: CASSLDGAYNEQYF. CDR3 nucleotides: TGCGCCAGCAGCTTGGACGGTGCTTACAATGAGCAGTACTTC. The chain combines TRBV5-1 with TRBJ2-7; D remains unclear. The CDR3 spans 14 residues. With 0 bases removed from V and 7 bases from J, the gap between germline ends came to 14 bases. CDR1 and CDR2 from the germline V gene are SGHRS and YFSETQ.

This clonotype came up a few times. This chain connects TRBV29-1 to TRBJ2-1, with D possibly TRBD2 on 6 matching bases. The CDR3 consists of 14 residues. The germline V gene encodes CDR1 SQVTM and CDR2 ANQGSEA. Trimming left V 4 bases short and J 4 bases short, with 14 bases between. CDR3 sequence (DNA): TGCAGCGTTGTCGGATACGGGACTTACAATGAGCAGTTCTTC. It encodes CSVVGYGTYNEQFF.

The chain employs TRBV27 and TRBJ2-1, with 12 bases that match TRBD1. Germline lookup yields CDR1 MNHEY and CDR2 SMNVEV (reference sequence). V lost 2 bases, J lost 2 bases, and 4 bases stayed unmatched. The CDR3 loop spans 17 amino acids. DNA of the CDR3: TGTGCCAGCAGTTTAGCGTGGGACAGGGGGCCCTACAATGAGCAGTTCTTC. It is translated as CASSLAWDRGPYNEQFF.

V usage is TRBV20-1 and J usage is TRBJ2-5; D possibly corresponds to TRBD2 (6 bases). Trimming pared 1 base from V and 1 base from J, leaving 10 bases between. CDR3 length equals 14 residues. In germline, CDR1 is DFQATT, CDR2 SNEGSKA (reference sequence). The CDR3 bases are TGCAGTGCTAGAGTCGTAGCGGCCCAAGAGACCCAGTACTTC. The encoded protein is CSARVVAAQETQYF.